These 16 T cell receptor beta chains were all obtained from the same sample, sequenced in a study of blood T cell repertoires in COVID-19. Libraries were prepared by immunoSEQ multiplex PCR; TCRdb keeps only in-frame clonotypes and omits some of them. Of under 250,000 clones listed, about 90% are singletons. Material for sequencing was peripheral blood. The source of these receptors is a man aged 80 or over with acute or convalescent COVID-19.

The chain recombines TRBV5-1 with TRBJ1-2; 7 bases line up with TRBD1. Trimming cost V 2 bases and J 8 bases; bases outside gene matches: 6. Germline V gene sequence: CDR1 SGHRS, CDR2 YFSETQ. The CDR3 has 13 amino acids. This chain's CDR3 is CASSLTGENGYTF. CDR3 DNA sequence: TGCGCCAGCAGCTTAACAGGGGAGAACGGCTACACCTTC. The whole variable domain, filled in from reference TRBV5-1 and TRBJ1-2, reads KAGVTQTPRYLIKTRGQQVTLSCSPISGHRSVSWYQQTPGQGLQFLFEYFSETQRNKGNFPGRFSGRQFSNSRSEMNVSTLELGDSALYLCASSLTGENGYTFGSGTRLTVV.

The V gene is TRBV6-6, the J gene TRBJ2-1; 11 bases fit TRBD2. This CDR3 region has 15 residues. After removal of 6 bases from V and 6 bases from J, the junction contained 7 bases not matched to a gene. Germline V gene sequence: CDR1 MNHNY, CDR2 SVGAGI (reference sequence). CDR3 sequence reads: CASRLTSGKINEQFF. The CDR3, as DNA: TGTGCCAGCAGGCTGACTAGCGGGAAGATCAATGAGCAGTTCTTC.

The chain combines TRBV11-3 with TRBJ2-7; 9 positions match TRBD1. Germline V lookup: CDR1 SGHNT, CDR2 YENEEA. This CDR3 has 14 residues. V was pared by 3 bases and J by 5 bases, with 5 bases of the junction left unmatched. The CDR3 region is CASSLRQGVNEQYF. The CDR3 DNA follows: TGTGCCAGCAGCTTGAGACAGGGGGTCAACGAGCAGTACTTC.

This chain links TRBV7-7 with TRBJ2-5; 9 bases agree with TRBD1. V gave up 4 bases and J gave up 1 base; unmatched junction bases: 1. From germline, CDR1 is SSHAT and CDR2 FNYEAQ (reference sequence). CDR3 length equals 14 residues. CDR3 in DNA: TGTGCCAGCAGCTCGACAGGGGGCCAAGAGACCCAGTACTTC. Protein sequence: CASSSTGGQETQYF.

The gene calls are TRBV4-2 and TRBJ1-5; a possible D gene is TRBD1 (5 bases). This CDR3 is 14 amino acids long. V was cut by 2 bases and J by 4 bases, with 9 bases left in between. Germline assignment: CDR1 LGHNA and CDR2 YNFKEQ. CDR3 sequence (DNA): TGTGCCAGCAGCCAACAGGGTGGGAATCAGCCCCAGCATTTT. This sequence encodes CASSQQGGNQPQHF.

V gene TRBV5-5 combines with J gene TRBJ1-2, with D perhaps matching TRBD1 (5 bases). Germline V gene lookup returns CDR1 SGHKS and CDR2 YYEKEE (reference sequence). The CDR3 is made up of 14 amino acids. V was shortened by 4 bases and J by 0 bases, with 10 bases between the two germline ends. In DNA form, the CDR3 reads TGTGCCAGCAGCGGAGGGGCGTCTAACTATGGCTACACCTTC. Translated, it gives CASSGGASNYGYTF.

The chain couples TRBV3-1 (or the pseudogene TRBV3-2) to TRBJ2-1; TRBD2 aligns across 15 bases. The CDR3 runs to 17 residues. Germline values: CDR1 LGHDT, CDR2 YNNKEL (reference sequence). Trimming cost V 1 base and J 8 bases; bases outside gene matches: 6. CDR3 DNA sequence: TGTGCCAGCAGCCAAGTGCGGACTAGCGGGAGGGGCGATGAGCAGTTCTTC. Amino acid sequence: CASSQVRTSGRGDEQFF.

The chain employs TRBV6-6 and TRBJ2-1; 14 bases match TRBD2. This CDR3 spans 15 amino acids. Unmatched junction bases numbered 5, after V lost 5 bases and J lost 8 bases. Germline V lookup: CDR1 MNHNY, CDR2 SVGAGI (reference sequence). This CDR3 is CASSTGTSGSHEQFF. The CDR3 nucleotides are TGTGCCAGCAGTACCGGGACTAGCGGGAGCCATGAGCAGTTCTTC.

DNA of the CDR3: TGTGCCAGCAGTTTATCGCGGGGGCCGAACACTGAAGCTTTCTTT. It yields the protein CASSLSRGPNTEAFF. This rearrangement joins TRBV27 to TRBJ1-1; D perhaps matches TRBD1 (6 bases). The CDR3 length is 15 residues. Per the germline V gene, CDR1 is MNHEY and CDR2 is SMNVEV (reference sequence). V lost 0 bases and J 1 base, leaving 9 bases between the germline ends.

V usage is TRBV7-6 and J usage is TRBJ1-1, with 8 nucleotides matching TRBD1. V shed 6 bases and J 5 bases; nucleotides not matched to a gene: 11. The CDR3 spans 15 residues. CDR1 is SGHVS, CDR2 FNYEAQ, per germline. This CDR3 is CASSFLTGGNTEAFF. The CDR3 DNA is TGTGCCAGCAGTTTCTTAACAGGGGGAAATACTGAAGCTTTCTTT.

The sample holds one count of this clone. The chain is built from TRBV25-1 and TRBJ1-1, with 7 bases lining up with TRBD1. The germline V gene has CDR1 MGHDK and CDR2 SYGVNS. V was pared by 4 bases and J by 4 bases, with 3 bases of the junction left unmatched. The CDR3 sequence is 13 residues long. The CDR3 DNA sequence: TGTGCCAGCAGTGTGGGACAGACCACTGAAGCTTTCTTT. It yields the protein CASSVGQTTEAFF.

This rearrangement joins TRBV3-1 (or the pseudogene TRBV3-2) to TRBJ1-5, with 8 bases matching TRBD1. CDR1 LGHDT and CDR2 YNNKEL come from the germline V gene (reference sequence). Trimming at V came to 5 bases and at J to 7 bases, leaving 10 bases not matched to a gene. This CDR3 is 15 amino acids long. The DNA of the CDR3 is TGTGCCAGCAGCAAAGGACAGGGTCCCGTCCAGCCCCAGCATTTT. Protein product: CASSKGQGPVQPQHF.

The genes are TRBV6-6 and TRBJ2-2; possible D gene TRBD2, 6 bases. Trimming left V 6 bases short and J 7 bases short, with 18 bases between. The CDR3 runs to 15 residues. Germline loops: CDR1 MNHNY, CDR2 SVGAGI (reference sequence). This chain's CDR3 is CASSRGDRRGGELFF. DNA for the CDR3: TGTGCCAGCAGCCGCGGGGACCGCCGAGGCGGGGAGCTGTTTTTT.

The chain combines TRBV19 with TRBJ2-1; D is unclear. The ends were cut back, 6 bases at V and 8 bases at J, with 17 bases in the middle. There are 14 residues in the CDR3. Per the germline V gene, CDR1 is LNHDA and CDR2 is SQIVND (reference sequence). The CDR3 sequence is CASRGAPSWDEQFF. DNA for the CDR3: TGTGCCAGTAGAGGAGCCCCCAGCTGGGATGAGCAGTTCTTC.

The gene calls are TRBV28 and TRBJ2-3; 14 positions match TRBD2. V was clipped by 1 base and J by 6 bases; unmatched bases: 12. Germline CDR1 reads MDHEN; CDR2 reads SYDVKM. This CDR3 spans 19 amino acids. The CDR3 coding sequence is TGTGCCAGCAGTTTATCGGCGGGACTAGCGGGAGCGGAAGCCGATACGCAGTATTTT. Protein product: CASSLSAGLAGAEADTQYF.

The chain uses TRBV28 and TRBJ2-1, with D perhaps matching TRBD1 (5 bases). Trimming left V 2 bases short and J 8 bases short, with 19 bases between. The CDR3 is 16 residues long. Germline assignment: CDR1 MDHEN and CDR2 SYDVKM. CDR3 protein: CASSLLAASRRDEQFF. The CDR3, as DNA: TGTGCCAGCAGTTTACTGGCGGCTTCTCGCAGGGATGAGCAGTTCTTC.